A selection of T cell receptor beta chains follows, all from one sample in a study of Ad26.COV2.S vaccination and SARS-CoV-2 variants. The method was immunoSEQ multiplex PCR; TCRdb's version includes in-frame clones alone and lacks a portion of them. The sample holds around 300,000 clones, around 89% seen once. The source material was peripheral blood, sampled in a trial of Ad26.COV2.S vaccine versus placebo. These receptors came from a person between 18 and 60 years old who received the Ad26.COV2.S COVID-19 vaccine or a placebo. CDR3s include the opening cysteine and the closing phenylalanine or tryptophan. Fields, in order: CDR3 DNA, CDR3 protein, D gene, V gene, J gene, clone size. The D gene is left open where the match is weak. The size entry is marked missing in some rows and otherwise reads once, few, many or a size class.

TGTGCCAGCAGCTTTGGTAGGAGGAACACAGATACGCAGTATTTT	CASSFGRRNTDTQYF	.	TRBV7-6	TRBJ2-3	few
TGTGCCAGCAGTGAATCCTTTGGCGGTAATGAAAAACTGTTTTTT	CASSESFGGNEKLFF	.	TRBV25-1	TRBJ1-4	.
TGCGCCAGCAGCCAAAATACAGGGTCAGATACGCAGTATTTT	CASSQNTGSDTQYF	.	TRBV5-1	TRBJ2-3	.
TGCAGTGCTAGTAGTCCGGGAGCTTTGGGTCATGAGCAGTTCTTC	CSASSPGALGHEQFF	.	TRBV20-1	TRBJ2-1	.
TGTGCCACCCTTTGGGTTAGCGGGGGGGAATACTACGAGCAGTACTTC	CATLWVSGGEYYEQYF	TRBD2	TRBV15	TRBJ2-7	.
TGTGCCAGCAGTTTTAGCGGGACGCGTAATTCACCCCTCCACTTT	CASSFSGTRNSPLHF	.	TRBV28	TRBJ1-6	few
TGCGCCAGCAGCGGGGGACAGCTCTATGGCTACACCTTC	CASSGGQLYGYTF	TRBD1	TRBV5-1	TRBJ1-2	.
TGTGCCACCAGCAGAGATTCCGCAGGGGACGAGCAGTACTTC	CATSRDSAGDEQYF	.	TRBV15	TRBJ2-7	.
TGTGCCACCAGTGATCAAGCAGGGTACGGGGAGCTGTTTTTT	CATSDQAGYGELFF	.	TRBV24-1	TRBJ2-2	.
TGTGCCAGCAGCTCGAGGGCAGATACGCAGTATTTT	CASSSRADTQYF	.	TRBV7-9	TRBJ2-3	.
TGTGCCAGCAGCGGGGGGACTATCCAAGAGACCCAGTACTTC	CASSGGTIQETQYF	TRBD2	TRBV9	TRBJ2-5	once
TGTGCCAGCAGTCTAACAAAGGTCGGACCCCAGGTTTGGCACGAGCAGTACTTC	CASSLTKVGPQVWHEQYF	.	TRBV28	TRBJ2-7	.
TGTGCCAGCAGCTTAGAGACAGGGGAAGACACTGAAGCTTTCTTT	CASSLETGEDTEAFF	TRBD1	TRBV7-6	TRBJ1-1	.
TGTGCCAGCAGCTTGGTAGGGACAGTTGGAGGCTACACCTTC	CASSLVGTVGGYTF	TRBD1	TRBV5-4	TRBJ1-2	few
TGTGCCAGCAGAGATTTACGGGGGATTCTGGGGGACTATGGCTACACCTTC	CASRDLRGILGDYGYTF	.	TRBV28	TRBJ1-2	few
TGCGCCAGCAGTGAGGGAAGCTCCTACAATGAGCAGTTCTTC	CASSEGSSYNEQFF	.	TRBV10-1	TRBJ2-1	.